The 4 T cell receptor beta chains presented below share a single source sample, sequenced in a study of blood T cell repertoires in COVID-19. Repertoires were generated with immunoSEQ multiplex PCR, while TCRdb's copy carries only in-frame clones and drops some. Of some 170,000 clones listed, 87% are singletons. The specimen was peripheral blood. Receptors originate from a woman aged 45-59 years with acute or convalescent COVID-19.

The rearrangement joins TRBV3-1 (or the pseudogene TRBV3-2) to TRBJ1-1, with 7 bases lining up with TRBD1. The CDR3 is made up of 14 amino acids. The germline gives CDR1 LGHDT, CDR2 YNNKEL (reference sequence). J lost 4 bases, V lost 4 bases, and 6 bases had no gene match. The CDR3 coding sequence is TGTGCCAGCAGCCTTCCGTACAGGGGCACTGAAGCTTTCTTT. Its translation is CASSLPYRGTEAFF.

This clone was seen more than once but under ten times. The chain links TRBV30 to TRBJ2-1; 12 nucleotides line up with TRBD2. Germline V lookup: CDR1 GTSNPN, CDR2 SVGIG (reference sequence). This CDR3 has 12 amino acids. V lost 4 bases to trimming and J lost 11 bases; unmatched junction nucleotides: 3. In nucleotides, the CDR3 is TGTGCCTGGAACGGACTAGCGGGGAAGCAGTTCTTC. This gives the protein CAWNGLAGKQFF.

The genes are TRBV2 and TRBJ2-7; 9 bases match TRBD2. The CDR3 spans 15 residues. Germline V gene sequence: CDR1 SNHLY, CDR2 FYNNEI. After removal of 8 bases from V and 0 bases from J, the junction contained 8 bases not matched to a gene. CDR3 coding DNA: TGTGCCAGCCGACTCCCTAGCGGGGACTCCTACGAGCAGTACTTC. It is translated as CASRLPSGDSYEQYF.

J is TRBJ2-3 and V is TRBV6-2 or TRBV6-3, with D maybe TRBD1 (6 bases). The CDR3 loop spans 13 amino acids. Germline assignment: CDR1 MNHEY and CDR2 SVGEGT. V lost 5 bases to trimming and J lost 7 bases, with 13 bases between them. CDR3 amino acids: CASSPGTSNTQYF. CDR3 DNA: TGTGCCAGCAGTCCCGGGACATCTAATACGCAGTATTTT.